A selection of T cell receptor beta chains follows, all from one sample in a study of CD4 T cells in relation to SARS-CoV-2 and coronaviruses. Which antigens these TCRs recognize remains unknown. Generated by immunoSEQ multiplex PCR, the TCRdb table keeps only in-frame clones and is missing some. The sample carries tens of thousands of clones, under 85% recorded once. The specimen sequenced was CD4+ T cells from PBMCs, cultured in vitro. The receptors here all came from a human donor in good health. CDR3s include the opening cysteine and the closing phenylalanine or tryptophan. The order of the fields is V gene, J gene, CDR3 length, CDR3 protein.

>TRBV3-1/TRBV3-2|TRBJ1-6|14
CASTQNNYNSPLHF
>TRBV7-9|TRBJ1-3|16
CASSLGQGPSGNTIYF
>TRBV24-1|TRBJ1-5|12
CATSDPDQPQHF
>TRBV6-5|TRBJ1-1|13
CASSYADRATTFF
>TRBV7-8|TRBJ2-6|14
CASSPVAGANVLTF
>TRBV9|TRBJ1-2|15
CASSVGVFGAYGYTF
>TRBV3-1/TRBV3-2|TRBJ2-7|13
CASSQGGGLGQYF
>TRBV6-4|TRBJ2-2|13
CASSDDGNGELFF
>TRBV4-1|TRBJ2-5|16
CASSQDRDRGVETQYF
>TRBV2|TRBJ2-7|14
CASSRTSSPYEQYF
>TRBV7-9|TRBJ2-7|11
CASSPDYEQYF
>TRBV2|TRBJ1-6|16
CASMGRGRAFDSPLHF
>TRBV28|TRBJ1-5|15
CASSLSSYSNQPQHF
>TRBV5-1|TRBJ2-5|15
CASSLAEVGVRTQYF
>TRBV3-1/TRBV3-2|TRBJ2-7|14
CASSQTSFSYEQYF
>TRBV7-9|TRBJ2-7|13
CASSPAADYEQYF
>TRBV30|TRBJ2-1|14
CAWSVVNVAHEQFF
>TRBV7-3|TRBJ2-7|14
CASSSRGTVYEQYF
>TRBV9|TRBJ2-1|15
CASSVSSGSSHEQFF
>TRBV7-9|TRBJ1-2|15
CASSFDRFLAYGYTF
>TRBV19|TRBJ1-2|15
CASTPSRQGNYGYTF
>TRBV9|TRBJ2-7|15
CASSVGGSGSYEQYF